The 10 T cell receptor beta chains given below trace back to one sample, sequenced in a study of T-cell memory formation after mild COVID-19. TCRdb analysed the 5' RACE reads with MiXCR anew, one entry per CDR3 protein. The table records 470,000 or so distinct CDR3 sequences, about 20% of them present only once. Sequenced material: PBMCs or a T cell subset sorted from them (not recorded which). These receptors originate from an adult woman who had mild COVID-19 (a few samples of this study predate the infection). Cell type and time point are not known.

The chain links TRBV20-1 to TRBJ1-1; D perhaps matches TRBD1 (5 bases). V lost 5 bases and J 1 base, leaving 14 bases between the germline ends. The CDR3 totals 14 residues. Germline CDR1 is DFQATT and CDR2 is SNEGSKA (reference sequence). Here the CDR3 reads CSASRDVRNTEAFF. CDR3 nucleotide sequence: TGCAGTGCTTCGCGGGACGTCCGGAACACTGAAGCTTTCTTT.

The chain couples TRBV6-5 to TRBJ2-7; D unresolved. Germline assignment: CDR1 MNHEY and CDR2 SVGAGI. The CDR3 has 11 residues. The V end lost 7 bases, the J end lost 3 bases, and 7 bases lay between the germline ends. Written as DNA, the CDR3 is TGTGCCAGCATAGAAAACTACGAGCAGTACTTC. This gives the protein CASIENYEQYF.

There are a few counts of this clonotype. The rearrangement uses TRBV25-1 and TRBJ2-3, with no clear D. Germline lookup yields CDR1 MGHDK and CDR2 SYGVNS. V shed 8 bases and J shed 6 bases, with 9 bases lying between them. The CDR3 length is 11 residues. CDR3 in amino acids: CASLNQDTQYF. In nucleotides, the CDR3 is TGTGCCAGCCTTAACCAGGATACGCAGTATTTT.

This clonotype was counted a few times. The J gene is TRBJ1-1, the V gene TRBV6-1, with D hard to call. The CDR3 contains 14 residues. Germline CDR1 reads MNHNS; CDR2 reads SASEGT. Trimming removed 8 bases from V and 1 base from J, with 14 bases in between. Here the CDR3 DNA reads TGTGCCAGCCGTTCGTGGATCCCGAACACTGAAGCTTTCTTT. Its protein is CASRSWIPNTEAFF.

This clonotype has at least ten counts. The chain has TRBV3-1 and TRBJ2-2; tentative D call: TRBD2 (5 bases). V lost 3 bases, J lost 6 bases, and 8 bases lay in between. The CDR3 covers 13 residues. Germline V gives CDR1 LGHDT, CDR2 YNNKEL (reference sequence). CDR3: CASSQTRAGELFF. The CDR3, as DNA: TGTGCCAGCAGCCAGACGAGGGCCGGGGAGCTGTTTTTT.

The chain recombines TRBV20-1 with TRBJ2-3; a possible D gene is TRBD2 (5 bases). There are 14 residues in the CDR3. Deletions cut 6 bases from V and 4 bases from J, with 17 bases between. Germline loops: CDR1 DFQATT, CDR2 SNEGSKA (reference sequence). The CDR3 DNA reads TGCAGTGCGGAAACTAGTTCAATTCCAGATACGCAGTATTTT. Amino acid sequence: CSAETSSIPDTQYF.

This clonotype has just a few counts. The V call is TRBV27, the J call TRBJ2-7; D gene ambiguous. The CDR3 contains 14 residues. Germline lookup yields CDR1 MNHEY and CDR2 SMNVEV (reference sequence). The V gene lost 3 bases and the J gene lost 7 bases, with 16 bases spanning the gap. As DNA, the CDR3 is TGTGCCAGCAGTTTGGTCGGACCGCCCTTTGAGCAGTACTTC. It specifies CASSLVGPPFEQYF.

This clonotype came up once. The CDR3 coding sequence is TGTGCCAGCAGCTCCGACAGGGGTCCCAATCAGCCCCAGCATTTT. Translating gives CASSSDRGPNQPQHF. The rearrangement uses TRBV6-5 and TRBJ1-5; 8 bases line up with TRBD1. V trimming: 6 bases; J trimming: 3 bases; junction bases outside the gene matches: 7. Germline CDR1 and CDR2: MNHEY and SVGAGI. The length of the CDR3 is 15 residues.

This chain connects TRBV7-6 to TRBJ1-1, with D uncertain. With 5 bases removed from V and 7 bases from J, the gap between germline ends came to 8 bases. This CDR3 comprises 11 residues. Germline loops: CDR1 SGHVS, CDR2 FNYEAQ. CDR3 nucleotide sequence: TGTGCCAGCAGCCAAGGGTTTGAAGCTTTCTTT. It translates to CASSQGFEAFF. The full variable domain, in which reference TRBV7-6 and TRBJ1-1 provide the parts outside the CDR3, is GAGVSQSPRYKVTKRGQDVALRCDPISGHVSLYWYRQALGQGPEFLTYFNYEAQQDKSGLPNDRFSAERPEGSISTLTIQRTEQRDSAMYRCASSQGFEAFFGQGTRLTVV.

This clonotype turned up a few times. The CDR3 DNA is TGCAGCGTTGGAGGGGTGTTAAACTATGGCTACACCTTC. This encodes CSVGGVLNYGYTF. The chain has TRBV29-1 and TRBJ1-2; perhaps TRBD1 as D (5 bases). The V end was cut by 4 bases, the J end by 2 bases, with 11 bases between. Germline V gene data show CDR1 as SQVTM and CDR2 as ANQGSEA. This CDR3 comprises 13 residues.